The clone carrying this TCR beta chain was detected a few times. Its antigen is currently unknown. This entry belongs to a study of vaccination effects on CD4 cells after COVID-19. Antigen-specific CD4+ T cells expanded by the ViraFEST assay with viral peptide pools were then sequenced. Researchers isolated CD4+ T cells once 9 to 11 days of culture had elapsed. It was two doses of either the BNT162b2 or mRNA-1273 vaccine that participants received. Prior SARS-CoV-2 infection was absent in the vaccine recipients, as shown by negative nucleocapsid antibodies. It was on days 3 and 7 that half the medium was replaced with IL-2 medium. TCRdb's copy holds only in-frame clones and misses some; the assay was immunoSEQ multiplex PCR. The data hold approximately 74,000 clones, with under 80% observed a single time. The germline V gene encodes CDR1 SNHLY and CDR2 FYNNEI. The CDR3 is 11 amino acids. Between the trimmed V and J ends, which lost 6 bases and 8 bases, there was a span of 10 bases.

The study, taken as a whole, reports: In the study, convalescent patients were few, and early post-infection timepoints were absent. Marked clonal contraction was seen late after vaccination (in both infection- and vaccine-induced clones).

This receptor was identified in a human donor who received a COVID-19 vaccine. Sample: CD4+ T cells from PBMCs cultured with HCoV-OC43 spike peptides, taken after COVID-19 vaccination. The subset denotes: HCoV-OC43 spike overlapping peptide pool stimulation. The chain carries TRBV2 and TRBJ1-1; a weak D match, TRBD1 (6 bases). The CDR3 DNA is TGTGCCAGCAGGTCCACAGGGGAAGCTTTCTTT. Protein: CASRSTGEAFF.